The 25 T cell receptor beta chains in this list originate from one sample, sequenced in a study of shared clonotypes between healthy human individuals. CD45RO-negative, CCR7-positively selected cells formed the naive CD8 fraction, excluding terminally differentiated effector memory CD45RA+ cells. This table comes from immunoSEQ multiplex PCR, and its TCRdb copy is limited to in-frame clones, with some not included. The sample has roughly 890,000 clones, roughly 92% seen once. Sequencing used naive CD8+ T cells sorted from blood. The source of these receptors is a young man in good health.

The rearrangement uses TRBV19 and TRBJ1-1; D might be TRBD1 (5 bases). This CDR3 contains 13 residues. CDR1 is LNHDA, CDR2 SQIVND, per germline (reference sequence). Trimming took off 2 bases at V and 4 bases at J, with 8 bases between the two ends. CDR3 loop: CASSIMGPTEAFF. DNA of the CDR3: TGTGCCAGTAGTATAATGGGACCCACTGAAGCTTTCTTT.

This chain links TRBV27 with TRBJ2-1; TRBD2 aligns across 10 bases. Per germline, CDR1 MNHEY and CDR2 SMNVEV (reference sequence). V was pared by 3 bases and J by 3 bases, with 5 bases of the junction left unmatched. This CDR3 has 16 residues. As DNA, the CDR3 is TGTGCCAGCAGTTTCATTAGCGGGAGGAACTACAATGAGCAGTTCTTC. It encodes CASSFISGRNYNEQFF.

The chain combines TRBV12-5 with TRBJ2-2; D is undetermined. The germline CDR1 and CDR2 sequences are LGHNT and FRNRAP. V lost 2 bases to trimming and J lost 7 bases, with 14 bases between them. The CDR3 sequence is 15 residues long. CDR3 coding DNA: TGTGCTAGTGGTTTGCCCCGGAGCATCAGCGGGGAGCTGTTTTTT. Its protein product is CASGLPRSISGELFF. The full variable domain, its missing parts supplied by reference TRBV12-5 and TRBJ2-2, is DARVTQTPRHKVTEMGQEVTMRCQPILGHNTVFWYRQTMMQGLELLAYFRNRAPLDDSGMPKDRFSAEMPDATLATLKIQPSEPRDSAVYFCASGLPRSISGELFFGEGSRLTVL.

This rearrangement joins TRBV5-1 to TRBJ2-7; D is uncertain. Deletions cut 5 bases from V and 0 bases from J, with 9 bases between. CDR3 length equals 13 residues. The germline V gene encodes CDR1 SGHRS and CDR2 YFSETQ. The CDR3 sequence is CASRDLSSYEQYF. CDR3 bases: TGCGCCAGCAGGGATTTGAGCTCCTACGAGCAGTACTTC.

The chain couples TRBV28 to TRBJ1-4; 10 bases are a match to TRBD1. The CDR3 is 18 residues long. V dropped 7 bases and J dropped 0; count of bases not matched to a gene: 11. Germline-derived CDR1 and CDR2 are MDHEN and SYDVKM. The CDR3 region has the DNA TGTGCCAGCAATTTCCGGGACAGGGGACGAACAACTAATGAAAAACTGTTTTTT. Translation gives CASNFRDRGRTTNEKLFF. Full variable domain (missing parts from reference TRBV28 and TRBJ1-4): DVKVTQSSRYLVKRTGEKVFLECVQDMDHENMFWYRQDPGLGLRLIYFSYDVKMKEKGDIPEGYSVSREKKERFSLILESASTNQTSMYLCASNFRDRGRTTNEKLFFGSGTQLSVL.

The chain links TRBV28 to TRBJ2-7, with 7 nucleotides matching TRBD2. Germline V gene sequence: CDR1 MDHEN, CDR2 SYDVKM. V lost 6 bases to trimming and J lost 2 bases; unmatched junction nucleotides: 13. The CDR3 length is 16 residues. The CDR3 is CASSTPGIGRTYEQYF. The DNA for the CDR3 is TGTGCCAGCAGCACCCCGGGGATCGGGAGGACCTACGAGCAGTACTTC.

V usage is TRBV7-9 and J usage is TRBJ2-2; 8 nucleotides line up with TRBD2. The CDR3 loop spans 16 amino acids. Germline CDR1 SEHNR, CDR2 FQNEAQ (reference sequence). Trimming removed 5 bases from V and 7 bases from J; junction bases left unmatched: 12. CDR3 DNA: TGTGCCAGCAGCACCCGGGAGGGCTTCGGAAGCGGGGAGCTGTTTTTT. Its translation: CASSTREGFGSGELFF.

V and J are TRBV28 and TRBJ2-1, with 7 positions matching TRBD2. Trimming took 4 bases from V and 9 from J; bases not matched to a gene: 12. This CDR3 region has 15 residues. The V gene's germline CDR1 is MDHEN and CDR2 SYDVKM. The CDR3 sequence is CASSSYAGVVREQFF. In nucleotides, the CDR3 is TGTGCCAGCAGTTCCTATGCGGGAGTGGTACGTGAGCAGTTCTTC. Complete variable domain (other parts from reference TRBV28 and TRBJ2-1): DVKVTQSSRYLVKRTGEKVFLECVQDMDHENMFWYRQDPGLGLRLIYFSYDVKMKEKGDIPEGYSVSREKKERFSLILESASTNQTSMYLCASSSYAGVVREQFFGPGTRLTVL.

This rearrangement joins TRBV13 to TRBJ2-7; D possibly uses TRBD1 or TRBD2 (5 bases each). Germline CDR1 reads PRHDT; CDR2 reads FYEKMQ (reference sequence). V lost 5 bases and J lost 6, with 11 bases in between. This CDR3 region has 12 residues. CDR3 region: CASSQGTAEQYF. The CDR3 nucleotides are TGTGCCAGCAGCCAAGGGACGGCCGAGCAGTACTTC.

The rearrangement uses TRBV18 and TRBJ2-2; D gene unclear. V was shortened by 3 bases and J by 2 bases, with 7 bases between the two germline ends. CDR1 and CDR2 (germline): KGHSH, LQKENI. This CDR3 comprises 14 residues. The CDR3 protein is CASSPRRNTGELFF. CDR3 bases: TGTGCCAGCTCACCTCGGCGTAACACCGGGGAGCTGTTTTTT.

This rearrangement joins TRBV6-6 to TRBJ2-7; TRBD2 matches at 10 bases. The V segment lost 6 bases and the J segment 2 bases; nucleotides outside the gene matches: 10. From germline, CDR1 is MNHNY and CDR2 SVGAGI (reference sequence). This CDR3 contains 16 residues. The CDR3 nucleotides are TGTGCCAGCAGAACAGGAACTAGCGGGACGGCCTACGAGCAGTACTTC. It codes for CASRTGTSGTAYEQYF.

The genes are TRBV20-1 and TRBJ2-1; D remains unclear. Trimming pared 5 bases from V and 7 bases from J, leaving 9 bases between. Looked up from germline, CDR1 is DFQATT and CDR2 is SNEGSKA (reference sequence). The CDR3 is 11 amino acids. CDR3 loop: CSASWANEQFF. Written as DNA, the CDR3 is TGCAGTGCTTCATGGGCTAATGAGCAGTTCTTC.

The V and J genes are TRBV11-2 and TRBJ2-7, with a tentative D call TRBD2 (5 bases). This CDR3 contains 17 residues. In germline, CDR1 is SGHAT, CDR2 FQNNGV. The V and J ends lost 1 base and 4 bases respectively, with 20 bases between them. The CDR3 region has the DNA TGTGCCAGCAGCTTAGTCCCACGAGGACCTAGCATTTACGAGCAGTACTTC. This sequence encodes CASSLVPRGPSIYEQYF.

This chain joins TRBV7-2 and TRBJ2-2, with TRBD1 matching 10 bases. Unmatched junction bases numbered 9, after V lost 5 bases and J lost 6 bases. There are 16 residues in the CDR3. Germline CDR1 is SGHTA and CDR2 is FQGNSA. In DNA form, the CDR3 reads TGTGCCAGCAGCATCTGGACAGGGGGGAGCCCCGGGGAGCTGTTTTTT. It codes for CASSIWTGGSPGELFF.

This chain uses TRBV6-5 with TRBJ2-7, with D tentatively TRBD2 (5 bases). V lost 8 bases to trimming and J lost 2 bases, with 10 bases between them. Germline lookup yields CDR1 MNHEY and CDR2 SVGAGI. The CDR3 runs to 12 residues. The CDR3 here is CASRSSAYEQYF. The CDR3, as DNA: TGTGCCAGCCGGAGTAGCGCCTACGAGCAGTACTTC.

This clone was observed a few times. Additional DNA sequences in this sample encode the identical CDR3. CDR3 residues: CASSVGAGSYNEQFF. In DNA, the CDR3 is TGTGCCAGCAGCGTAGGGGCGGGGTCCTACAATGAGCAGTTCTTC. The chain joins TRBV9 to TRBJ2-1; a possible D gene is TRBD2 (6 bases). There are 15 residues in the CDR3. V was cut by 0 bases and J by 1 base, with 8 bases left in between. In germline, CDR1 is SGDLS, CDR2 YYNGEE.

The CDR3 loop reads CASSPLGGALYGYTF. The CDR3 region has the DNA TGTGCCAGCAGCCCCCTCGGGGGCGCCTTATATGGCTACACCTTC. The chain joins TRBV27 to TRBJ1-2; tentative D call: TRBD1 (6 bases). The CDR3 is made up of 15 amino acids. Germline CDR1 MNHEY, CDR2 SMNVEV (reference sequence). Trimming stripped 6 bases from V and 5 bases from J, with 19 bases between.

The CDR3 nucleotides are TGTGCCAGCAGCCCGGGAGGTCAGGCGCGATACGAGCAGTACTTC. Protein product: CASSPGGQARYEQYF. This rearrangement joins TRBV7-6 to TRBJ2-7; the match to TRBD2 covers 7 bases. Trimming cost V 5 bases and J 4 bases; bases outside gene matches: 11. Germline assignment: CDR1 SGHVS and CDR2 FNYEAQ. This CDR3 comprises 15 residues. The complete variable domain, with remaining parts taken from reference TRBV7-6 and TRBJ2-7, reads GAGVSQSPRYKVTKRGQDVALRCDPISGHVSLYWYRQALGQGPEFLTYFNYEAQQDKSGLPNDRFSAERPEGSISTLTIQRTEQRDSAMYRCASSPGGQARYEQYFGPGTRLTVT.

The chain carries TRBV15 and TRBJ1-1; no reliable D call. V lost 5 bases and J lost 3, with 10 bases in between. The CDR3 extends over 13 amino acids. Germline V CDR1 and CDR2: LNHNV, YYDKDF (reference sequence). CDR3 sequence (DNA): TGTGCCACCAGCTCATGGCGGGACACTGAAGCTTTCTTT. Translation gives CATSSWRDTEAFF. The whole variable domain, filled in from reference TRBV15 and TRBJ1-1, reads DAMVIQNPRYQVTQFGKPVTLSCSQTLNHNVMYWYQQKSSQAPKLLFHYYDKDFNNEADTPDNFQSRRPNTSFCFLDIRSPGLGDTAMYLCATSSWRDTEAFFGQGTRLTVV.

The V and J genes are TRBV29-1 and TRBJ1-2; no clear D. This CDR3 region has 13 residues. Trimming stripped 4 bases from V and 1 base from J, with 10 bases between. Germline V lookup: CDR1 SQVTM, CDR2 ANQGSEA. DNA of the CDR3: TGCAGCGTTGCTCTGCCCAATAACTATGGCTACACCTTC. This codes for CSVALPNNYGYTF. Together with reference TRBV29-1 and TRBJ1-2, the CDR3 gives the full variable domain: SAVISQKPSRDICQRGTSLTIQCQVDSQVTMMFWYRQQPGQSLTLIATANQGSEATYESGFVIDKFPISRPNLTFSTLTVSNMSPEDSSIYLCSVALPNNYGYTFGSGTRLTVV.

The gene calls are TRBV30 and TRBJ1-1; unclear D gene. In germline, CDR1 is GTSNPN, CDR2 SVGIG (reference sequence). The ends were cut back, 5 bases at V and 0 bases at J, with 7 bases in the middle. There are 12 residues in the CDR3. The CDR3 loop reads CAWEYLNTEAFF. Here the CDR3 DNA reads TGTGCCTGGGAGTACTTGAACACTGAAGCTTTCTTT.

This chain joins TRBV13 and TRBJ2-5, with TRBD2 matching over 7 bases. The CDR3 spans 16 residues. Germline-derived CDR1 and CDR2 are PRHDT and FYEKMQ (reference sequence). With 4 bases clipped from V and 5 bases from J, the junction kept 13 bases outside the gene matches. DNA of the CDR3: TGTGCCAGCAGCTCCAACTACCGACTAGCACAGGAGACCCAGTACTTC. It is translated as CASSSNYRLAQETQYF.

The chain joins TRBV9 to TRBJ2-3, with a weak D call TRBD2 (5 bases). Germline V CDR1 and CDR2: SGDLS, YYNGEE. V lost 4 bases and J 2 bases, leaving 11 bases between the germline ends. This CDR3 is 14 amino acids long. The CDR3 DNA reads TGTGCCAGCAGCCATACTAGATACACAGATACGCAGTATTTT. Translation: CASSHTRYTDTQYF. Complete variable domain (other parts from reference TRBV9 and TRBJ2-3): DSGVTQTPKHLITATGQRVTLRCSPRSGDLSVYWYQQSLDQGLQFLIQYYNGEERAKGNILERFSAQQFPDLHSELNLSSLELGDSALYFCASSHTRYTDTQYFGPGTRLTVL.

The chain uses TRBV28 and TRBJ1-2, with a weak D call TRBD1 (6 bases). This CDR3 comprises 12 residues. Germline V gene data show CDR1 as MDHEN and CDR2 as SYDVKM. The V gene lost 5 bases and the J gene lost 11 bases, with 15 bases spanning the gap. The CDR3 loop is CASSPGTQGYTF. DNA of the CDR3: TGTGCCAGCAGTCCCGGGACACAGGGTTACACCTTC.

The rearrangement joins TRBV4-1 to TRBJ2-5; 8 nucleotides agree with TRBD1. This CDR3 has 15 amino acids. Trimming at V came to 4 bases and at J to 5 bases, leaving 9 bases not matched to a gene. CDR1 and CDR2 from the germline V gene are MGHRA and YSYEKL. The DNA of the CDR3 is TGCGCCAGCAGCCTAGACAGGGGATGGGAGGAGACCCAGTACTTC. Translating it yields CASSLDRGWEETQYF.